The sequence of this T cell receptor (beta chain) was determined in a study of blood T cell repertoires in COVID-19. About the study: From the United States, Italy and Spain came samples of acute and convalescent COVID-19.

In the authors' methods: Amplifying reference gene primers gave estimates of nucleated cell counts. Clones were read by immunoSEQ multiplex PCR, and TCRdb kept only the in-frame ones, dropping some. V, J and clone size reflect that table, while D and trimming were determined from the DNA. The sample holds 270,000 or so clones; about 80% are singletons and the top ten take around a tenth. Germline assignment: CDR1 SGHTA and CDR2 FQGNSA. Trimming cost V 4 bases and J 6 bases; bases outside gene matches: 9. CDR3 length equals 14 residues. The sample was peripheral blood. The receptor was isolated from a woman aged 45-59 years who had recovered from COVID-19. The chain links TRBV7-2 to TRBJ2-7; 7 bases line up with TRBD1. CDR3 loop: CASSSRRDSSEQYF. The CDR3 region has the DNA TGTGCCAGCAGCTCCCGCCGGGACAGCTCCGAGCAGTACTTC.